Here is one TCR beta chain with its context. Its cognate antigen is unknown. The data belong to a study of cytomegalovirus exposure and HLA in healthy donors. Study-wide background: Out of several hundred genotyped donors, roughly 83% belonged to the Caucasian-associated ancestry cluster.

PCR employed 60 Vbeta and 13 Jbeta primers. This table comes from immunoSEQ multiplex PCR, and its TCRdb copy is limited to in-frame clones, with some not included. The sample contains under 250,000 clones, about 83% of which appear only once. J gave up 5 bases and V 8 bases, and 5 bases lay outside the gene matches. CDR1 and CDR2 (germline): ENHRY, SYGVKD. This CDR3 has 13 residues. Regarding the study as a whole: A later analysis showed that HLA-associated TCR beta chains had undergone more clonal expansion than equally common others.

The source is a human donor in good health. Sequenced input: PBMCs. This chain links TRBV10-3 with TRBJ2-7, with 11 bases lining up with TRBD1. The CDR3 here is CAIGGQGVHEQYF. CDR3 in DNA: TGTGCCATCGGGGGACAGGGGGTCCACGAGCAGTACTTC.